The 7 T cell receptor beta chains given below trace back to one sample, sequenced in a study of cytomegalovirus exposure and HLA in healthy donors. With 60 Vbeta and 13 Jbeta primers, the PCR was carried out. Profiled with immunoSEQ multiplex PCR; TCRdb holds only in-frame clones, not every one. The table has 150,000 to 200,000 clones, approximately 73% seen once; the top ten hold 1.1% to 1.5%. The source material was PBMCs. The source is a middle-aged man in good health and CMV-seronegative.

The chain uses TRBV2 and TRBJ1-5; 7 nucleotides agree with TRBD1. The CDR3 length is 15 residues. V trimming: 5 bases; J trimming: 0 bases; junction bases outside the gene matches: 4. CDR1 is SNHLY, CDR2 FYNNEI, per germline. The CDR3 bases are TGTGCCAGCAGTCTGGGACAGTATAGCAATCAGCCCCAGCATTTT. Its protein product is CASSLGQYSNQPQHF.

The DNA for the CDR3 is TGTGCCAGCAGCCAAGAAGGGGGGGGACCGGTTCGCGAAAAACTGTTTTTT. Protein: CASSQEGGGPVREKLFF. The V call is TRBV4-2, the J call TRBJ1-4, with TRBD1 as a possible D gene (6 bases). This CDR3 is built from 17 residues. Germline V gene data show CDR1 as LGHNA and CDR2 as YNFKEQ. V lost 0 bases to trimming and J lost 8 bases, with 19 bases between them.

The chain couples TRBV6-5 to TRBJ1-2; TRBD1 matches at 8 bases. Germline CDR1 MNHEY, CDR2 SVGAGI. Unmatched junction bases numbered 8, after V lost 5 bases and J lost 3 bases. The CDR3 has 15 amino acids. The CDR3 sequence is CASSRTGKVDYGYTF. CDR3 sequence (DNA): TGTGCCAGCAGTCGGACAGGGAAGGTTGACTATGGCTACACCTTC.

The chain has TRBV4-1 and TRBJ2-2; 14 bases match TRBD2. Germline V gene lookup returns CDR1 MGHRA and CDR2 YSYEKL. CDR3 length: 19 amino acids. The V and J ends lost 2 bases and 2 bases, in that order; junction bases with no gene match: 7. CDR3 in DNA: TGCGCCAGCAGCCAACCTCCGGGACTAGCGGGGGTAAACACCGGGGAGCTGTTTTTT. Its protein is CASSQPPGLAGVNTGELFF.

The chain uses TRBV27 and TRBJ1-6; possibly TRBD1 for D (5 bases). This CDR3 is built from 13 residues. Trimming shortened V by 5 bases and J by 14 bases, and 16 bases separated the two germline ends. The germline V gene has CDR1 MNHEY and CDR2 SMNVEV (reference sequence). The CDR3 loop reads CASSPRGGFTLHF. DNA of the CDR3: TGTGCCAGCAGTCCTCGGGGGGGGTTTACCCTCCACTTT.

The chain is built from TRBV19 and TRBJ2-2; the match to TRBD1 covers 12 bases. Germline V gives CDR1 LNHDA, CDR2 SQIVND (reference sequence). The V and J ends lost 10 bases and 2 bases, in that order; junction bases with no gene match: 8. CDR3 length equals 16 residues. This CDR3 is CATTAGTGGNTGELFF. CDR3 sequence (DNA): TGTGCCACTACTGCCGGGACAGGGGGCAACACCGGGGAGCTGTTTTTT.

The rearrangement joins TRBV4-1 to TRBJ2-5; TRBD1 might be the D (5 bases). Germline CDR1 is MGHRA and CDR2 is YSYEKL. V was trimmed by 0 bases and J by 4 bases, leaving 9 bases between them. The CDR3 contains 14 residues. CDR3 residues: CASSQDAGSETQYF. CDR3 in DNA: TGCGCCAGCAGCCAAGATGCAGGGTCAGAGACCCAGTACTTC.